This T cell receptor (beta chain) emerged from a study of tumor and adjacent non-tumor tissue in lung cancer. Broader study findings: Tumor TCR diversity, when higher, was linked to shorter survival.

Germline lookup yields CDR1 SGHDT and CDR2 YYEEEE. The CDR3 length is 17 residues. RNA was extracted from bulk tissue without any cell sorting. This non-tumor lung sample came from over 3 cm beyond the tumor edge. The library came from three nested PCR rounds adapted from ARM-PCR protocols. TCRdb re-called the multiplex PCR reads through MiXCR, storing one row per CDR3 protein. The sample has 60,000 or so distinct CDR3 sequences; about 55% are singletons. A note on this clonotype: Its specificity is not known. The junction shows a germline mismatch at one end, possibly a read error.

Sequenced material: distant non-tumor lung tissue. The source is a man aged 65-85 years with non-small cell lung cancer. This chain connects TRBV5-6 to TRBJ1-2, with D possibly being TRBD1 (5 bases). The CDR3, as DNA: TGTGTCAGCAGCTTGGCTCCTGTCGGGGGAGGCGACTATGGCTACACATTC. Its protein is CVSSLAPVGGGDYGYTF.